The entry below describes one T cell receptor beta chain. The antigen remains undetermined. This sample was taken from a study of cytomegalovirus exposure and HLA in healthy donors. The PCR contained 60 Vbeta and 13 Jbeta primers. Method: immunoSEQ multiplex PCR; TCRdb's copy keeps in-frame clones and lacks some. The table has about 140,000 clones, roughly 80% seen once. Donors were ostensibly healthy at sampling, although undocumented immune exposures were probable. Trimming took 6 bases from V and 4 from J; bases not matched to a gene: 1. Germline V lookup: CDR1 MDHEN, CDR2 SYDVKM. The CDR3 has 12 amino acids. The study, taken as a whole, reports: Rarity marked most TCR sequences, yet some public TCRs occurred in many donors. For cytomegalovirus status, the classifier reportedly gave diagnoses with high specificity and sensitivity. Across all donors, roughly uniform sequencing depth was an assumption of the presence/absence analyses.

The J gene is TRBJ1-1, the V gene TRBV28; 8 bases are a match to TRBD1. This clonotype was sampled from a female donor in good health and CMV-seronegative. Sequencing input: PBMCs. The CDR3 coding sequence is TGTGCCAGCAGCGACAGGGGCACTGAAGCTTTCTTT. It is translated as CASSDRGTEAFF. The full variable domain, rest sourced from reference TRBV28 and TRBJ1-1, is DVKVTQSSRYLVKRTGEKVFLECVQDMDHENMFWYRQDPGLGLRLIYFSYDVKMKEKGDIPEGYSVSREKKERFSLILESASTNQTSMYLCASSDRGTEAFFGQGTRLTVV.